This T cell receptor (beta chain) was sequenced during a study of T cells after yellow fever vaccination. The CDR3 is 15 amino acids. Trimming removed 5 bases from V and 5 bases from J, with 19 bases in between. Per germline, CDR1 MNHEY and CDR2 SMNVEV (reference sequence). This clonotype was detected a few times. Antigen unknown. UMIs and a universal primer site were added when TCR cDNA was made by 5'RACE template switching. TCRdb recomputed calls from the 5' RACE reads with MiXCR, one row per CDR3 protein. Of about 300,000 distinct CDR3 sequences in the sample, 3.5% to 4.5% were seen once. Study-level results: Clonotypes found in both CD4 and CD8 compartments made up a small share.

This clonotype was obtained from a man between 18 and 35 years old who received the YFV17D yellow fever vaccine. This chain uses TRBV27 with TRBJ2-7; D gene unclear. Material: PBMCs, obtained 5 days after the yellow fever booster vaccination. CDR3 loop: CASSTSPSLANEQYF. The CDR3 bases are TGTGCCAGCAGTACATCTCCGTCCCTTGCTAACGAGCAGTACTTC.